The 18 T cell receptor beta chains below all came from one sample that was sequenced in a study of cytomegalovirus exposure and HLA in healthy donors. PCR amplification relied on 60 Vbeta primers (plus 13 Jbeta primers). Assay: immunoSEQ multiplex PCR; the TCRdb copy retains only in-frame clones and omits some. The sample gives more than 110,000 clones, about 82% of which show up once; approximately 2% is in the top ten. The sample taken for sequencing was PBMCs. The receptors come from a man between 25 and 39 years old in good health and CMV-seronegative.

As DNA, the CDR3 is TGTGCCAGCAGTTATGGGGACGGGGGCTATGGCTACACCTTC. Its protein is CASSYGDGGYGYTF. The chain carries TRBV6-6 and TRBJ1-2; D might be TRBD1 (5 bases). Germline CDR1 reads MNHNY; CDR2 reads SVGAGI (reference sequence). CDR3 size: 14 residues. Trimming shortened V by 3 bases and J by 4 bases, and 12 bases separated the two germline ends.

The chain couples TRBV7-9 to TRBJ2-7, with D perhaps matching TRBD1 (6 bases). V lost 1 base, J lost 5 bases, and 12 bases lay in between. The CDR3 has 14 amino acids. Per germline, CDR1 SEHNR and CDR2 FQNEAQ (reference sequence). This CDR3 reads CASSLGTGLHEQYF. CDR3 in DNA: TGTGCCAGCAGCTTAGGCACAGGGCTACACGAGCAGTACTTC. The whole variable domain, filled in from reference TRBV7-9 and TRBJ2-7, reads DTGVSQNPRHKITKRGQNVTFRCDPISEHNRLYWYRQTLGQGPEFLTYFQNEAQLEKSRLLSDRFSAERPKGSFSTLEIQRTEQGDSAMYLCASSLGTGLHEQYFGPGTRLTVT.

The chain uses TRBV11-2 and TRBJ2-1, with 7 positions matching TRBD2. The germline CDR1 and CDR2 sequences are SGHAT and FQNNGV. This CDR3 region has 12 residues. Trimming at V came to 2 bases and at J to 9 bases, leaving 1 base not matched to a gene. The CDR3: CASSLIAGEQFF. The CDR3 DNA is TGTGCCAGCAGCTTAATAGCGGGTGAGCAGTTCTTC. Looking up the rest from reference TRBV11-2 and TRBJ2-1 gives the full variable domain: EAGVAQSPRYKIIEKRQSVAFWCNPISGHATLYWYQQILGQGPKLLIQFQNNGVVDDSQLPKDRFSAERLKGVDSTLKIQPAKLEDSAVYLCASSLIAGEQFFGPGTRLTVL.

The CDR3 sequence is CASSPRQGISSGNTIYF. The CDR3 DNA is TGTGCCAGCAGCCCCAGACAGGGAATAAGCTCTGGAAACACCATATATTTT. This chain uses TRBV9 with TRBJ1-3; 7 nucleotides match TRBD1. J gave up 0 bases and V 4 bases, and 10 bases lay outside the gene matches. CDR3 length: 17 amino acids. The V gene's germline CDR1 is SGDLS and CDR2 YYNGEE.

The chain couples TRBV7-9 to TRBJ2-5; 10 bases fit TRBD1. The CDR3 length is 16 residues. Germline V gene sequence: CDR1 SEHNR, CDR2 FQNEAQ (reference sequence). Losses at the gene ends were 1 base for V and 5 bases for J; bases not matched to a gene: 7. The CDR3 protein is CASSLGQGANLETQYF. The CDR3 DNA is TGTGCCAGCAGCTTAGGACAGGGGGCTAATCTTGAGACCCAGTACTTC.

This sequence joins TRBV5-1 and TRBJ2-2; tentatively, D is TRBD2 (6 bases). Looked up from germline, CDR1 is SGHRS and CDR2 is YFSETQ. The germline V and J ends were trimmed by 4 bases and 4 bases, with 17 bases remaining between them. This CDR3 contains 16 residues. CDR3 nucleotides: TGCGCCAGCAGCCCTGGGGTTGGCGGGGCCACCGGGGAGCTGTTTTTT. This encodes CASSPGVGGATGELFF.

This sequence joins TRBV28 and TRBJ1-1; D not resolved. The V gene's germline CDR1 is MDHEN and CDR2 SYDVKM. CDR3 size: 13 residues. Trimming cost V 7 bases and J 0 bases, with 9 bases left between them. The CDR3 is CASIVGMNTEAFF. The CDR3 DNA sequence: TGTGCCAGCATTGTGGGCATGAACACTGAAGCTTTCTTT.

The gene calls are TRBV6-5 and TRBJ2-1; 10 nucleotides agree with TRBD1. Per germline, CDR1 MNHEY and CDR2 SVGAGI. J gave up 2 bases and V 4 bases, and 5 bases lay outside the gene matches. This CDR3 contains 16 residues. The CDR3 sequence is CASSSTGTGAYNEQFF. CDR3 bases: TGTGCCAGCAGTTCGACCGGGACAGGGGCCTACAATGAGCAGTTCTTC.

The V gene is TRBV28, the J gene TRBJ2-5; 16 bases line up with TRBD2. The junction had 9 bases not matched to a gene; V was cut back by 3 bases and J by 2 bases. Germline CDR1 is MDHEN and CDR2 is SYDVKM. CDR3 length equals 19 residues. CDR3 nucleotide sequence: TGTGCCAGCAGTTTCTCGGGACTAGCGGGAGGGAACCTGCAAGAGACCCAGTACTTC. It yields the protein CASSFSGLAGGNLQETQYF.

V gene TRBV19 combines with J gene TRBJ2-5, with 8 bases matching TRBD1. V dropped 6 bases and J dropped 2; count of bases not matched to a gene: 5. Germline V lookup: CDR1 LNHDA, CDR2 SQIVND (reference sequence). The CDR3 consists of 14 residues. CDR3 bases: TGTGCCAGTAGCCCACGGACAGGGCAAGAGACCCAGTACTTC. Translating it yields CASSPRTGQETQYF.

The rearrangement uses TRBV5-1 and TRBJ2-3, with TRBD2 as a possible D gene (6 bases). The V gene's germline CDR1 is SGHRS and CDR2 YFSETQ. The CDR3 contains 14 residues. Trimming removed 4 bases at V and 6 bases at J, with 15 bases between. The CDR3 DNA reads as TGCGCCAGCAGCGTGGAGCGGGCTGCGGATACGCAGTATTTT. This sequence encodes CASSVERAADTQYF.

The chain couples TRBV7-9 to TRBJ1-2, with 7 bases lining up with TRBD1. The ends lost 3 bases at V and 8 bases at J; junction bases unmatched: 9. The germline V gene has CDR1 SEHNR and CDR2 FQNEAQ (reference sequence). CDR3 length: 14 residues. CDR3 coding DNA: TGTGCCAGCAGCTTTTTAACTACAGGGGACGGCTACACCTTC. Translated: CASSFLTTGDGYTF.

The chain links TRBV9 to TRBJ1-1; unclear D gene. CDR1 and CDR2 from the germline V gene are SGDLS and YYNGEE. CDR3 length: 13 residues. V was clipped by 0 bases and J by 7 bases, with 10 bases between them. CDR3 protein: CASSVEAGSEAFF. CDR3 bases: TGTGCCAGCAGCGTAGAGGCTGGGAGTGAAGCTTTCTTT.

V is TRBV30 and J is TRBJ1-4; D gene unclear. The CDR3 totals 14 residues. The germline V gene encodes CDR1 GTSNPN and CDR2 SVGIG (reference sequence). Trimming left V 0 bases short and J 5 bases short, with 10 bases between. The CDR3 DNA sequence: TGTGCCTGGAGTGTGTCGGGGAGCAATGAAAAACTGTTTTTT. It translates to CAWSVSGSNEKLFF.

The rearrangement uses TRBV2 and TRBJ1-1; 9 bases agree with TRBD1. Germline CDR1 reads SNHLY; CDR2 reads FYNNEI. The CDR3 length is 15 residues. V dropped 5 bases and J dropped 3; count of bases not matched to a gene: 7. The CDR3 DNA sequence: TGTGCCAGCAGTCTCGGGACAGGGAAGTACACTGAAGCTTTCTTT. Translation gives CASSLGTGKYTEAFF.

The chain is built from TRBV5-4 and TRBJ2-1; 8 bases map to TRBD1. V trimming: 4 bases; J trimming: 7 bases; junction bases outside the gene matches: 10. Germline CDR1 SGHNT, CDR2 YYREEE (reference sequence). The CDR3 extends over 15 amino acids. CDR3 amino acids: CASSAQLDRGNEQFF. CDR3 coding DNA: TGTGCCAGCAGCGCCCAACTTGACAGGGGTAATGAGCAGTTCTTC. The whole variable domain, filled in from reference TRBV5-4 and TRBJ2-1, reads ETGVTQSPTHLIKTRGQQVTLRCSSQSGHNTVSWYQQALGQGPQFIFQYYREEENGRGNFPPRFSGLQFPNYSSELNVNALELDDSALYLCASSAQLDRGNEQFFGPGTRLTVL.

A word on this clone: The junction departs from the called germline gene at one end, perhaps through a read error. The chain links TRBV11-2 to TRBJ2-7; D might be TRBD1 (6 bases). The CDR3 has 10 amino acids. Germline loops: CDR1 SGHAT, CDR2 FQNNGV. In DNA form, the CDR3 reads TGTGCCAGCAGCTTATACAGGGTAGCATTC. It is translated as CASSLYRVAF.

Ten or more counts support this clone. The rearrangement joins TRBV7-8 to TRBJ1-1, with unresolved D. Per germline, CDR1 SGHVS and CDR2 FQNEAQ. CDR3 size: 11 residues. Trimming took off 3 bases at V and 3 bases at J, with 2 bases between the two ends. The CDR3 DNA is TGTGCCAGCAGCTTCGACACTGAAGCTTTCTTT. Its protein product is CASSFDTEAFF. Full variable domain (outside the CDR3, taken from reference TRBV7-8 and TRBJ1-1): GAGVSQSPRYKVAKRGQDVALRCDPISGHVSLFWYQQALGQGPEFLTYFQNEAQLDKSGLPSDRFFAERPEGSVSTLKIQRTQQEDSAVYLCASSFDTEAFFGQGTRLTVV.